This TCR beta chain derives from a study of T cell responses to AZD1222 COVID-19 vaccine. Study results and caveats: Targets within unmutated variant regions were reportedly found for nearly half of spike-specific TCRs. With dominance at 160-218 and 743-854, vaccine-associated CD4 TCRs spanned spike. Donors, mostly white British, included more females; clonal diversity was possibly underestimated. Every sample of the repertoires postdated the peak T cell response.

About this clone itself: Its antigen is unknown.

Trimming left V 7 bases short and J 4 bases short, with 16 bases between. The CDR3 sequence is 14 residues long. The germline CDR1 and CDR2 sequences are MNHEY and SVGAGI. Profiling relied on immunoSEQ multiplex PCR, and the TCRdb table lists in-frame clones only, not all of them. The sample has about 150,000 clones, about 89% seen once. The chain is built from TRBV6-5 and TRBJ1-2; D not resolved. The receptor's source is an adult who received the AZD1222 COVID-19 vaccine. Sequenced here: peripheral blood, sampled 28 days after the second AZD1222 dose. CDR3 sequence: CASTPGSWAYGYTF. DNA for the CDR3: TGTGCCAGCACCCCTGGTTCATGGGCCTATGGCTACACCTTC.